Following are 25 T cell receptor beta chains from one sample sequenced in a study of blood T cell repertoires in COVID-19. Profiling relied on immunoSEQ multiplex PCR, and the TCRdb table lists in-frame clones only, not all of them. The sample yields hundreds of thousands of clones, around 90% seen once. Sequencing used PBMCs or T cells enriched from blood (not recorded which). The receptors were sampled from a woman aged 40-49 years who had recovered from COVID-19.

The rearrangement links TRBV19 to TRBJ1-2; D call uncertain. Per the germline V gene, CDR1 is LNHDA and CDR2 is SQIVND (reference sequence). V lost 5 bases and J 9 bases, leaving 10 bases between the germline ends. There are 11 residues in the CDR3. CDR3 sequence: CASSAPGSYTF. Here the CDR3 DNA reads TGTGCCAGTAGTGCCCCGGGGAGCTACACCTTC.

V and J are TRBV7-9 and TRBJ1-2; 7 nucleotides match TRBD1. Trimming removed 5 bases from V and 4 bases from J; junction bases left unmatched: 7. Germline CDR1 SEHNR, CDR2 FQNEAQ (reference sequence). The CDR3 covers 14 residues. The CDR3 coding sequence is TGTGCCAGCAGCCCCATCGACAGGGTCTATGGCTACACCTTC. Translating gives CASSPIDRVYGYTF.

The DNA for the CDR3 is TGTGCCAGCAGCCAAGGTAGCCTCAGTGGGGGGGAGCTGTTTTTT. Translated: CASSQGSLSGGELFF. The chain has TRBV3-1 (or the pseudogene TRBV3-2) and TRBJ2-2; D is ambiguous. Germline CDR1 LGHDT, CDR2 YNNKEL (reference sequence). The CDR3 length is 15 residues. The V gene lost 1 base and the J gene lost 8 bases, with 14 bases spanning the gap.

This rearrangement joins TRBV3-1 (or the pseudogene TRBV3-2) to TRBJ1-1, with D hard to call. V was shortened by 4 bases and J by 4 bases, with 13 bases between the two germline ends. There are 14 residues in the CDR3. The germline V gene encodes CDR1 LGHDT and CDR2 YNNKEL (reference sequence). The CDR3 nucleotides are TGTGCCAGCAGCCTACAGTTACAAGGCACTGAAGCTTTCTTT. This gives the protein CASSLQLQGTEAFF.

This clone occurred once. J is TRBJ1-2 and V is TRBV30, with 11 nucleotides matching TRBD1. This CDR3 spans 16 amino acids. V lost 5 bases, J lost 1 base, and 9 bases stayed unmatched. Germline values: CDR1 GTSNPN, CDR2 SVGIG (reference sequence). In DNA form, the CDR3 reads TGTGCCTGGGGACAGGGGGCTCTTCTCCATAACTATGGCTACACCTTC. It codes for CAWGQGALLHNYGYTF.

This clone was recorded a few times. The chain has TRBV6-5 and TRBJ2-1, with 13 nucleotides matching TRBD2. Germline V CDR1 and CDR2: MNHEY, SVGAGI. CDR3 length equals 13 residues. J lost 11 bases, V lost 7 bases, and 5 bases had no gene match. CDR3 protein: CASTELAGGQQFF. CDR3 in DNA: TGTGCCAGCACGGAACTAGCGGGAGGGCAGCAGTTCTTC.

This clone has only a few counts. The chain couples TRBV6-5 to TRBJ2-7; 8 positions agree with TRBD2. Germline values: CDR1 MNHEY, CDR2 SVGAGI. The CDR3 runs to 14 residues. After removal of 6 bases from V and 4 bases from J, the junction contained 8 bases not matched to a gene. The chain's CDR3 is CASRGAGGRYEQYF. For the CDR3, the DNA is TGTGCCAGCAGAGGGGCGGGAGGCCGTTACGAGCAGTACTTC.

The rearrangement links TRBV7-9 to TRBJ2-1, with TRBD2 matching 13 bases. V trimming: 4 bases; J trimming: 4 bases; junction bases outside the gene matches: 13. This CDR3 is built from 19 residues. Germline V gives CDR1 SEHNR, CDR2 FQNEAQ (reference sequence). The CDR3 reads CASSSPGLAGTNQYNEQFF. CDR3 nucleotides: TGTGCCAGCAGCTCCCCGGGACTAGCGGGAACGAACCAATACAATGAGCAGTTCTTC.

This clone was counted once. V gene TRBV18 combines with J gene TRBJ2-4; D not resolved. Germline CDR1 reads KGHSH; CDR2 reads LQKENI. The V and J ends lost 3 bases and 0 bases respectively, with 9 bases between them. This CDR3 is 15 amino acids long. The CDR3 protein is CASSPRVVAKNIQYF. CDR3 in DNA: TGTGCCAGCTCACCGAGAGTAGTAGCCAAAAACATTCAGTACTTC.

This chain uses TRBV29-1 with TRBJ2-1; 9 bases fit TRBD2. J was trimmed by 5 bases and V by 3 bases; bases with no gene match: 5. Germline assignment: CDR1 SQVTM and CDR2 ANQGSEA. The CDR3 is 14 residues long. Here the CDR3 reads CSVDAGGPDNEQFF. The CDR3 nucleotides are TGCAGCGTTGACGCGGGAGGGCCGGACAATGAGCAGTTCTTC.

V is TRBV24-1 and J is TRBJ2-5; maybe TRBD1 (6 bases). Germline CDR1 is KGHDR and CDR2 is SFDVKD. The CDR3 contains 16 residues. The germline V and J ends were trimmed by 5 bases and 2 bases, with 17 bases remaining between them. CDR3 sequence: CATSGAQPGHQETQYF. CDR3 nucleotide sequence: TGTGCCACCAGTGGAGCCCAACCGGGACATCAAGAGACCCAGTACTTC.

The rearrangement uses TRBV18 and TRBJ1-5; D gene ambiguous. The CDR3 runs to 13 residues. The V gene lost 2 bases and the J gene lost 5 bases, with 7 bases spanning the gap. CDR1 is KGHSH and CDR2 is LQKENI in the germline V gene. CDR3 region: CASSPGVDQPQHF. The CDR3 DNA is TGTGCCAGCTCACCAGGAGTGGATCAGCCCCAGCATTTT.

V gene TRBV28 combines with J gene TRBJ1-2, with D possibly TRBD1 on 6 matching bases. CDR3 length equals 15 residues. V lost 2 bases, J lost 5 bases, and 15 bases lay in between. Germline V gene lookup returns CDR1 MDHEN and CDR2 SYDVKM. CDR3 amino acids: CASSLPSTGNYGYTF. The CDR3 DNA sequence: TGTGCCAGCAGTTTACCCTCAACAGGGAATTATGGCTACACCTTC.

This chain uses TRBV12-3 or TRBV12-4 with TRBJ2-5; D uncertain. The germline V and J ends were trimmed by 5 bases and 5 bases, with 9 bases remaining between them. The CDR3 totals 12 residues. For the CDR3, the DNA is TGTGCCAGCAGTCCGGAGTGGGAGACCCAGTACTTC. Its translation: CASSPEWETQYF.

V and J are TRBV28 and TRBJ1-5; D is ambiguous. V lost 6 bases and J lost 6, with 12 bases in between. The CDR3 is 13 residues long. CDR1 and CDR2 from the germline V gene are MDHEN and SYDVKM. This CDR3 is CASRAGFPQPQHF. The CDR3 DNA reads as TGTGCCAGCAGAGCGGGATTTCCTCAGCCCCAGCATTTT.

This rearrangement joins TRBV30 to TRBJ1-5; weak D call: TRBD1 (6 bases). The CDR3 extends over 13 amino acids. The V end was cut by 2 bases, the J end by 5 bases, with 10 bases between. The germline CDR1 and CDR2 sequences are GTSNPN and SVGIG (reference sequence). The CDR3 bases are TGTGCCTGGAGTCTACAGGGCTATCAGCCCCAGCATTTT. This gives the protein CAWSLQGYQPQHF.

A single count supports this clone. The chain employs TRBV4-2 and TRBJ2-5; D perhaps matches TRBD1 (5 bases). The CDR3 totals 15 residues. V lost 1 base and J lost 4, with 13 bases in between. CDR1 is LGHNA and CDR2 is YNFKEQ in the germline V gene. The CDR3 is CASSQAQVGRETQYF. The CDR3 DNA follows: TGTGCCAGCAGCCAAGCACAGGTGGGGCGAGAGACCCAGTACTTC.

The V gene is TRBV28, the J gene TRBJ2-7; tentative D call: TRBD2 (5 bases). CDR1 is MDHEN and CDR2 is SYDVKM in the germline V gene. V lost 5 bases, J lost 2 bases, and 13 bases lay in between. The CDR3 is made up of 14 amino acids. Here the CDR3 DNA reads TGTGCCAGCAGTCTACCTCTCGGGGCCTACGAGCAGTACTTC. Amino acids: CASSLPLGAYEQYF.

This clone was seen a few times. The chain links TRBV19 to TRBJ1-5, with TRBD1 matching 7 bases. V trimming: 2 bases; J trimming: 6 bases; junction bases outside the gene matches: 4. This CDR3 has 14 residues. Per the germline V gene, CDR1 is LNHDA and CDR2 is SQIVND (reference sequence). The CDR3 coding sequence is TGTGCCAGTAGTATACAGGGGGGAGGTCAGCCCCAGCATTTT. It yields the protein CASSIQGGGQPQHF.

V is TRBV6-5 and J is TRBJ2-7; 12 bases fit TRBD2. J gave up 2 bases and V 4 bases, and 3 bases lay outside the gene matches. Germline lookup yields CDR1 MNHEY and CDR2 SVGAGI. The CDR3 spans 15 residues. The CDR3 here is CASSFGTSGPYEQYF. The DNA for the CDR3 is TGTGCCAGCAGTTTCGGGACTAGCGGGCCCTACGAGCAGTACTTC.

The chain couples TRBV28 to TRBJ2-7; D remains unclear. The length of the CDR3 is 14 residues. The germline V gene has CDR1 MDHEN and CDR2 SYDVKM. With 6 bases removed from V and 5 bases from J, the gap between germline ends came to 17 bases. This chain's CDR3 is CASRGGGKIHEQYF. The CDR3 nucleotides read TGTGCCAGCAGGGGTGGCGGCAAAATCCACGAGCAGTACTTC.

The gene calls are TRBV6-2 or TRBV6-3 and TRBJ1-2, with 8 nucleotides matching TRBD1. Germline V gene data show CDR1 as MNHEY and CDR2 as SVGEGT. V dropped 5 bases and J dropped 4; count of bases not matched to a gene: 9. CDR3 length equals 15 residues. CDR3 amino acids: CASSKDRALVYGYTF. The CDR3 region has the DNA TGTGCCAGCAGTAAGGACAGGGCCCTCGTCTATGGCTACACCTTC.

The gene calls are TRBV7-2 and TRBJ1-6, with D possibly TRBD1 on 5 matching bases. There are 15 residues in the CDR3. The germline CDR1 and CDR2 sequences are SGHTA and FQGNSA. Trimming took off 1 base at V and 7 bases at J, with 11 bases between the two ends. The CDR3 loop reads CASSLDQGRNSPLHF. The CDR3 DNA reads as TGTGCCAGCAGCTTAGATCAGGGAAGAAATTCACCCCTCCACTTT.

The table lists this clone with a count of one. The rearrangement joins TRBV3-1 (or the pseudogene TRBV3-2) to TRBJ2-1; TRBD2 might be the D (6 bases). The V gene's germline CDR1 is LGHDT and CDR2 YNNKEL (reference sequence). Trimming left V 2 bases short and J 10 bases short, with 12 bases between. The CDR3 totals 13 residues. The CDR3 sequence: CASSQRQGGEQFF. DNA of the CDR3: TGTGCCAGCAGCCAAAGGCAGGGAGGCGAGCAGTTCTTC.

The CDR3 is CSAGQGSSYEQYF. DNA for the CDR3: TGCAGCGCCGGACAGGGGAGCTCCTACGAGCAGTACTTC. The chain links TRBV29-1 to TRBJ2-7; 9 bases are a match to TRBD1. In germline, CDR1 is SQVTM, CDR2 ANQGSEA. The CDR3 contains 13 residues. J lost 0 bases, V lost 7 bases, and 4 bases had no gene match.